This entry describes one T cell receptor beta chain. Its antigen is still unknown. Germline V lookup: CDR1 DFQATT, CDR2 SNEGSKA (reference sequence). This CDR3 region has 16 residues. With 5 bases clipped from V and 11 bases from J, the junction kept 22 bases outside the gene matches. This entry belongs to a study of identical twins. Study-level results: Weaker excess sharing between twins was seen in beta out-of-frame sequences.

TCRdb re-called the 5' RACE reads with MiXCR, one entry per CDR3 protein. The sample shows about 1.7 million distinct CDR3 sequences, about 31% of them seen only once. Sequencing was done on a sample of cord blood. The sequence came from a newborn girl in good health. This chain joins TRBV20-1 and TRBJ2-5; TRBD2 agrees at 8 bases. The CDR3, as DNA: TGCAGTGCTCCCCGGGTAGCGGGGATGTATAGGAATGAGCAGTACTTC. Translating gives CSAPRVAGMYRNEQYF.